This is a list of T cell receptor beta chains from one sample in a study of identical twins. From the 5' RACE reads, TCRdb called clonotypes with MiXCR, one entry per CDR3 protein. Among just under 550,000 distinct CDR3 sequences, 13% to 15% were seen once, and the ten largest hold roughly 0.46%. A further study also used this sample, focusing on yellow fever vaccine responses in identical twins.

The sample consisted of CD4+ T cells sorted from blood. The source is a woman between 18 and 29 years old in good health. Both conserved end residues are part of each CDR3. The D gene is left open where the match is weak. The listing skips clone size in some rows; elsewhere it reads once, few, many or a size class.

d_call: -; v_call: TRBV20-1; clone_size: -; j_call: TRBJ1-4; cdr3_nt: TGCAGTGCGCTCCGGAGAGCAACTAATGAAAAACTGTTTTTT; cdr3_aa: CSALRRATNEKLFF
d_call: -; v_call: TRBV14; clone_size: few; j_call: TRBJ1-3; cdr3_nt: TGTGCCAGCAGCCAAGGGTTCACCATATATTTT; cdr3_aa: CASSQGFTIYF
d_call: -; v_call: TRBV20-1; clone_size: few; j_call: TRBJ1-1; cdr3_nt: TGCAGTGCGTTGGACGGACCGATGATGAACACTGAAGCTTTCTTT; cdr3_aa: CSALDGPMMNTEAFF
d_call: -; v_call: TRBV12-3/TRBV12-4; clone_size: few; j_call: TRBJ2-7; cdr3_nt: TGTGCCAGCAGTCGGACGTATAAGGACTACGAGCAGTACTTC; cdr3_aa: CASSRTYKDYEQYF
d_call: -; v_call: TRBV20-1; clone_size: -; j_call: TRBJ1-1; cdr3_nt: TGCAGTGCTAGAGAGGACGGGTTGGCTGAAGCTTTCTTT; cdr3_aa: CSAREDGLAEAFF
d_call: TRBD2; v_call: TRBV12-3/TRBV12-4; clone_size: few; j_call: TRBJ2-4; cdr3_nt: TGTGCCACCACCCTAGCGGGAGGTTTCATTCAGTACTTC; cdr3_aa: CATTLAGGFIQYF
d_call: -; v_call: TRBV7-9; clone_size: -; j_call: TRBJ2-2; cdr3_nt: TGTGCCAGCAGCTTGCAAGGGGAGCTGTTTTTT; cdr3_aa: CASSLQGELFF
d_call: TRBD2; v_call: TRBV5-1; clone_size: few; j_call: TRBJ2-1; cdr3_nt: TGCGCCAGCAGCTTGGCCGGAACTAGCGGGTTCCATGAGCAGTTCTTC; cdr3_aa: CASSLAGTSGFHEQFF
d_call: TRBD2; v_call: TRBV3-1; clone_size: -; j_call: TRBJ2-3; cdr3_nt: TGTGCCAGCAAGGAAAGCGGGACTAGCGGCCCATTCACAGATACGCAGTATTTT; cdr3_aa: CASKESGTSGPFTDTQYF
d_call: TRBD2; v_call: TRBV7-9; clone_size: -; j_call: TRBJ2-1; cdr3_nt: TGTGCCAGCAGCTTAGAGGCGGGGGAACCTGAGCAGTTCTTC; cdr3_aa: CASSLEAGEPEQFF
d_call: -; v_call: TRBV7-2; clone_size: few; j_call: TRBJ2-4; cdr3_nt: TGTGCCAGCAGCCGGGACCGCTTAGCCAAAAACATTCAGTACTTC; cdr3_aa: CASSRDRLAKNIQYF
d_call: TRBD2; v_call: TRBV15; clone_size: -; j_call: TRBJ2-7; cdr3_nt: TGTGCCACCAGCAGAGAACGGCTAGCGGGGACTTACGAGCAGTACTTC; cdr3_aa: CATSRERLAGTYEQYF
d_call: -; v_call: TRBV4-1; clone_size: many; j_call: TRBJ2-6; cdr3_nt: TGCGCCAGCAGCCAAGAAGGACTTCTAGGGACTGGGGCCAACGTCCTGACTTTC; cdr3_aa: CASSQEGLLGTGANVLTF
d_call: -; v_call: TRBV5-1; clone_size: few; j_call: TRBJ2-1; cdr3_nt: TGCGCCAGCAGCCCCGGGACCACTGAGCGGGCCAACAATGAGCAGTTCTTC; cdr3_aa: CASSPGTTERANNEQFF
d_call: TRBD2; v_call: TRBV12-3/TRBV12-4; clone_size: few; j_call: TRBJ2-5; cdr3_nt: TGTGCCACCCGACTAGCTAAAGAGACCCAGTACTTC; cdr3_aa: CATRLAKETQYF
d_call: -; v_call: TRBV7-9; clone_size: -; j_call: TRBJ2-2; cdr3_nt: TGTGCCAGCAGCTTAGTCGGGACTCACACCGGGGAGCTGTTTTTT; cdr3_aa: CASSLVGTHTGELFF
d_call: TRBD2; v_call: TRBV18; clone_size: -; j_call: TRBJ2-1; cdr3_nt: TGTGCCAGCTCACCCGTGGGACTAGCGGGAGATGAGCAGTTCTTC; cdr3_aa: CASSPVGLAGDEQFF
d_call: -; v_call: TRBV7-3; clone_size: few; j_call: TRBJ2-2; cdr3_nt: TGTGCCAGCAGCGGTAAAGGGAACACCGGGGAGCTGTTTTTT; cdr3_aa: CASSGKGNTGELFF
d_call: TRBD1; v_call: TRBV6-5; clone_size: -; j_call: TRBJ2-2; cdr3_nt: TGTGCCAGCAGTTACTCGGGGACAGGGACCGGGGAGCTGTTTTTT; cdr3_aa: CASSYSGTGTGELFF
d_call: -; v_call: TRBV3-1; clone_size: few; j_call: TRBJ1-4; cdr3_nt: TGTGCCAGCAGCCAAGGGACAGTTGCAACTAATGAAAAACTGTTTTTT; cdr3_aa: CASSQGTVATNEKLFF
d_call: -; v_call: TRBV14; clone_size: -; j_call: TRBJ1-2; cdr3_nt: TGTGCCAGCAGCCAAGCGACCGGTAACTATGGCTACACCTTC; cdr3_aa: CASSQATGNYGYTF
d_call: TRBD1; v_call: TRBV5-1; clone_size: -; j_call: TRBJ2-1; cdr3_nt: TGCGCCAGCGGGTCATCCCGGGACAGAGGGAATGAGCAGTTCTTC; cdr3_aa: CASGSSRDRGNEQFF
d_call: -; v_call: TRBV12-3/TRBV12-4; clone_size: -; j_call: TRBJ2-7; cdr3_nt: TGTGCCAGCAGAAACCGACTACCCGCGAGCGAGCAGTACTTC; cdr3_aa: CASRNRLPASEQYF
d_call: -; v_call: TRBV5-1; clone_size: few; j_call: TRBJ2-5; cdr3_nt: TGCGCCAGCAGTCGACTATCAAAAGGTGAAGAGACCCAGTACTTC; cdr3_aa: CASSRLSKGEETQYF
d_call: TRBD2; v_call: TRBV7-2; clone_size: -; j_call: TRBJ2-1; cdr3_nt: TGTGCCAGCAGCAGTTGGACTAGCGGTAATGAGCAGTTCTTC; cdr3_aa: CASSSWTSGNEQFF
d_call: -; v_call: TRBV28; clone_size: many; j_call: TRBJ2-3; cdr3_nt: TGTGCCAGCAGTTTCAGTCCACCGAGGGATACGCAGTATTTT; cdr3_aa: CASSFSPPRDTQYF
d_call: TRBD1; v_call: TRBV7-2; clone_size: -; j_call: TRBJ1-6; cdr3_nt: TGTGCCAGCAGCTTAGGGAGGGGGCTAATCCACAATTCACCCCTCCACTTT; cdr3_aa: CASSLGRGLIHNSPLHF